The T cell receptor (beta chain) described here comes from a study of T cell responses to AZD1222 COVID-19 vaccine. The CDR3 length is 12 residues. The germline V gene has CDR1 GTSNPN and CDR2 SVGIG (reference sequence). Trimming took off 1 base at V and 1 base at J, with 2 bases between the two ends. Profiling relied on immunoSEQ multiplex PCR, and the TCRdb table lists in-frame clones only, not all of them. Of roughly 110,000 clones listed, 89% are singletons. With respect to this clone: Its specificity is unknown.

General observations from the study: A reported finding is that nearly half of spike-specific TCRs target unmutated variant regions. Repertoire sampling was restricted to post-peak T cell response timepoints.

The chain couples TRBV30 to TRBJ1-5, with D hard to call. The origin of this receptor is an adult in good health. Specimen: peripheral blood, collected on day 0 of AZD1222 vaccination. This chain's CDR3 is CAWSASNQPQHF. As DNA, the CDR3 is TGTGCCTGGAGTGCCAGCAATCAGCCCCAGCATTTT. Using reference TRBV30 and TRBJ1-5 for the parts outside the CDR3, the full variable domain is SQTIHQWPATLVQPVGSPLSLECTVEGTSNPNLYWYRQAAGRGLQLLFYSVGIGQISSEVPQNLSASRPQDRQFILSSKKLLLSDSGFYLCAWSASNQPQHFGDGTRLSIL.